This entry describes one T cell receptor beta chain. CDR1 is SGHVS and CDR2 is FNYEAQ in the germline V gene. V dropped 5 bases and J dropped 5 bases, with 18 bases sitting between them. The CDR3 consists of 16 residues. This specimen belongs to a study of blood T cell repertoires in COVID-19. Study as a whole: COVID-19 samples collected from the United States, Italy and Spain covered acute and convalescent phases. The cDNA or gDNA used as material had been derived from T cells, B-cell-depleted T cells, or PBMCs.

As handled by the study authors: Reference gene primers were amplified, and this amplification served to estimate nucleated cell counts. Sequenced by immunoSEQ multiplex PCR; TCRdb stores in-frame clones only, minus some. V, J and clone size are those of that table, while D and trimming were read from the DNA. Among over 110,000 clones listed, roughly 88% were seen once. This TCR was sampled from a human donor in a cohort sampled during active COVID-19. Source material: peripheral blood. The chain carries TRBV7-6 and TRBJ2-2; D possibly corresponds to TRBD1 (6 bases). CDR3 protein: CASSNRRGGNTGELFF. The CDR3 DNA reads TGTGCCAGCAGCAACCGGCGAGGGGGTAATACCGGGGAGCTGTTTTTT.